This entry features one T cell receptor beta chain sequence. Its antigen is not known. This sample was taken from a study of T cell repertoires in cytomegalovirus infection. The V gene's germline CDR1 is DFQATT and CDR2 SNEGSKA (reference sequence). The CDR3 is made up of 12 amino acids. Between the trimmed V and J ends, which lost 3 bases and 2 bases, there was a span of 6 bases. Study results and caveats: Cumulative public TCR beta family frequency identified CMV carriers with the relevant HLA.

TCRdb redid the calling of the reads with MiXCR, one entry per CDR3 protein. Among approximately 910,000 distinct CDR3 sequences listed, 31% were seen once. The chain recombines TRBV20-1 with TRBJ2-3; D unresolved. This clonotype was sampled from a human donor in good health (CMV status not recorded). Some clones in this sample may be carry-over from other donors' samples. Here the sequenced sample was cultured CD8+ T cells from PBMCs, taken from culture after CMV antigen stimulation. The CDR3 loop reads CSASGSTDTQYF. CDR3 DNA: TGCAGTGCTAGCGGGTCCACAGATACGCAGTATTTT.